These T cell receptor beta chains were read from a single sample in a study of cytomegalovirus exposure and HLA in healthy donors. Libraries were prepared by immunoSEQ multiplex PCR; TCRdb keeps only in-frame clonotypes and omits some of them. The sample has 150,000 to 200,000 clones; approximately 84% are singletons. The sequenced sample consisted of PBMCs. These receptors all come from a woman in her thirties in good health and CMV-seropositive. CDR3s include the opening cysteine and the closing phenylalanine or tryptophan. The D gene is left open where the match is weak. Clone sizes are given selectively: once, few, many, or a class where the clone is expanded.

D gene: TRBD1
J gene: TRBJ1-5
V gene: TRBV9
clone size: NA
CDR3 DNA: TGTGCCAGCAGCGGCAGGGGGGAGAAGGAGGGTCAGCCCCAGCATTTT
CDR3 protein: CASSGRGEKEGQPQHF

D gene: TRBD1
J gene: TRBJ1-5
V gene: TRBV2
clone size: NA
CDR3 DNA: TGTGCCAGCCTCGGGGACAGGGCTGGCAATCAGCCCCAGCATTTT
CDR3 protein: CASLGDRAGNQPQHF

D gene: NA
J gene: TRBJ2-7
V gene: TRBV28
clone size: NA
CDR3 DNA: TGTGCCAGCAGTTTATCGGGGGATCCCTACGAGCAGTACTTC
CDR3 protein: CASSLSGDPYEQYF

D gene: NA
J gene: TRBJ2-3
V gene: TRBV28
clone size: NA
CDR3 DNA: TGTGCCAGCAGTTTCAATCCCCCGGGAGTGGGAGATACGCAGTATTTT
CDR3 protein: CASSFNPPGVGDTQYF

D gene: TRBD1
J gene: TRBJ2-7
V gene: TRBV7-8
clone size: NA
CDR3 DNA: TGTGCCAGCAGCCCATGGGGGCAGGGGGCTTACGAGCAGTACTTC
CDR3 protein: CASSPWGQGAYEQYF

D gene: NA
J gene: TRBJ2-4
V gene: TRBV2
clone size: NA
CDR3 DNA: TGTGCCAGCTGGTATGGAGGGGACGGGAAAAACATTCAGTACTTC
CDR3 protein: CASWYGGDGKNIQYF

D gene: TRBD1
J gene: TRBJ1-3
V gene: TRBV5-1
clone size: few
CDR3 DNA: TGCGCCAGCAGCTTCGACAGGGCTGGAAACACCATATATTTT
CDR3 protein: CASSFDRAGNTIYF

D gene: TRBD1
J gene: TRBJ1-5
V gene: TRBV6-4
clone size: NA
CDR3 DNA: TGTGCCAGCAGCGAGGAGGGGGCCGAGATTCAGCCCCAGCATTTT
CDR3 protein: CASSEEGAEIQPQHF

D gene: TRBD1
J gene: TRBJ1-2
V gene: TRBV18
clone size: NA
CDR3 DNA: TGTGCCAGCTCACCCCCGACAGGGGAGACGATCTATGGCTACACCTTC
CDR3 protein: CASSPPTGETIYGYTF

D gene: NA
J gene: TRBJ2-1
V gene: TRBV6-5
clone size: NA
CDR3 DNA: TGTGCCAGCAGTTACTCCCCACCGTCGGTCCGGTTCTTC
CDR3 protein: CASSYSPPSVRFF

D gene: NA
J gene: TRBJ1-2
V gene: TRBV28
clone size: NA
CDR3 DNA: TGTGCCAGCAGTCCAGGGGTCGGTCGTAATGGCTACACCTTC
CDR3 protein: CASSPGVGRNGYTF

D gene: NA
J gene: TRBJ2-7
V gene: TRBV18
clone size: NA
CDR3 DNA: TGTGCCAGCTCTCCGAGCGACTACGAGCAGTACTTC
CDR3 protein: CASSPSDYEQYF

D gene: TRBD2
J gene: TRBJ2-2
V gene: TRBV7-9
clone size: NA
CDR3 DNA: TGTGCCAGCAGCTTCGAGGGGCGGGAGGGCACCGGGGAGCTGTTTTTT
CDR3 protein: CASSFEGREGTGELFF

D gene: TRBD1
J gene: TRBJ2-1
V gene: TRBV7-9
clone size: once
CDR3 DNA: TGTGCCAGCAGCCTAGACAGGGGGCCTTACAATGAGCAGTTCTTC
CDR3 protein: CASSLDRGPYNEQFF

D gene: NA
J gene: TRBJ2-1
V gene: TRBV10-3
clone size: NA
CDR3 DNA: TGTGCCATCAGTGAGTCGAGGCAGGGATTGAATGAGCAGTTCTTC
CDR3 protein: CAISESRQGLNEQFF

D gene: TRBD2
J gene: TRBJ2-3
V gene: TRBV10-1
clone size: NA
CDR3 DNA: TGCGCCAGCAGTGATCCAGCGGGGCAGACAGATACGCAGTATTTT
CDR3 protein: CASSDPAGQTDTQYF

D gene: NA
J gene: TRBJ1-1
V gene: TRBV7-9
clone size: few
CDR3 DNA: TGTGCCAGCAGCACGGCGGGGGGGAACACTGAAGCTTTCTTT
CDR3 protein: CASSTAGGNTEAFF

D gene: TRBD1
J gene: TRBJ1-3
V gene: TRBV11-2
clone size: once
CDR3 DNA: TGTGCCAGCAGCACCCTGACAGGGGCAGGTTCTGGAAACACCATATATTTT
CDR3 protein: CASSTLTGAGSGNTIYF

D gene: NA
J gene: TRBJ1-1
V gene: TRBV27
clone size: few
CDR3 DNA: TGTGCCAGCAGTATGCTTGATCGGGGCACTGAAGCTTTCTTT
CDR3 protein: CASSMLDRGTEAFF

D gene: TRBD2
J gene: TRBJ2-1
V gene: TRBV7-6
clone size: NA
CDR3 DNA: TGTGCCAGCAGCCCAGGACTAGGGAGTGAGCAGTTCTTC
CDR3 protein: CASSPGLGSEQFF

D gene: NA
J gene: TRBJ1-2
V gene: TRBV5-5
clone size: NA
CDR3 DNA: TGTGCCAGCAGCTTGTTCCCGGCTGATACTATGGGCTACACCTTC
CDR3 protein: CASSLFPADTMGYTF

D gene: TRBD2
J gene: TRBJ2-7
V gene: TRBV5-4
clone size: NA
CDR3 DNA: TGTGCCAGCAGCTTGGCGGGAGGGGGCTACGAGCAGTACTTC
CDR3 protein: CASSLAGGGYEQYF

D gene: NA
J gene: TRBJ1-2
V gene: TRBV15
clone size: NA
CDR3 DNA: TGTGCCACCAGCAGAGATTATACGGGGGGGCCCTTGGGTGGCTACACCTTC
CDR3 protein: CATSRDYTGGPLGGYTF

D gene: NA
J gene: TRBJ2-1
V gene: TRBV27
clone size: NA
CDR3 DNA: TGTGCCAGCAGTTTAGGGCCTTACGCAAATGAGCAGTTCTTC
CDR3 protein: CASSLGPYANEQFF

D gene: NA
J gene: TRBJ1-1
V gene: TRBV28
clone size: NA
CDR3 DNA: TGTGCCAGCAGCCTCCCCCGGGCGGACACCTTGAACACTGAAGCTTTCTTT
CDR3 protein: CASSLPRADTLNTEAFF

D gene: TRBD1
J gene: TRBJ2-7
V gene: TRBV7-9
clone size: NA
CDR3 DNA: TGTGCCAGCAGCTTAGGGACAGGGAGCGACGAGCAGTACTTC
CDR3 protein: CASSLGTGSDEQYF

D gene: NA
J gene: TRBJ1-1
V gene: TRBV15
clone size: NA
CDR3 DNA: TGTGCCACCAGCAGAGGTACAGCGAACACTGAAGCTTTCTTT
CDR3 protein: CATSRGTANTEAFF

D gene: NA
J gene: TRBJ1-5
V gene: TRBV28
clone size: once
CDR3 DNA: TGTGCCAGCAGTTTAGAACCGCTAAGCGAACCCCAGCATTTT
CDR3 protein: CASSLEPLSEPQHF

D gene: NA
J gene: TRBJ1-2
V gene: TRBV5-4
clone size: NA
CDR3 DNA: TGTGCCAGCTCCGGACAGTTCAGGTGGGACTATGGCTACACCTTC
CDR3 protein: CASSGQFRWDYGYTF

D gene: NA
J gene: TRBJ2-1
V gene: TRBV7-6
clone size: NA
CDR3 DNA: TGTGCCAGCAGCTTAGCGGCGGGGTCAGGGTCGAGGAATGAGCAGTTCTTC
CDR3 protein: CASSLAAGSGSRNEQFF

D gene: TRBD2
J gene: TRBJ2-3
V gene: TRBV5-1
clone size: NA
CDR3 DNA: TGCGCCAGCAGCTTGGCGTCCCCGCAAGCTAGCGGGAGGCCATTGGAGAAGGATACGCAGTATTTT
CDR3 protein: CASSLASPQASGRPLEKDTQYF

D gene: NA
J gene: TRBJ1-4
V gene: TRBV2
clone size: few
CDR3 DNA: TGTGCCAGCAGGGGGGGAACTAATGAAAAACTGTTTTTT
CDR3 protein: CASRGGTNEKLFF

D gene: NA
J gene: TRBJ1-4
V gene: TRBV18
clone size: NA
CDR3 DNA: TGTGCCAGCTCACCACAGGGAGCTAATGAAAAACTGTTTTTT
CDR3 protein: CASSPQGANEKLFF

D gene: NA
J gene: TRBJ1-5
V gene: TRBV6-5
clone size: NA
CDR3 DNA: TGTGCCAGCAGTTGGGACATGCGCGATCAGCCCCAGCATTTT
CDR3 protein: CASSWDMRDQPQHF

D gene: NA
J gene: TRBJ1-1
V gene: TRBV6-1
clone size: NA
CDR3 DNA: TGTGCCAGCAGTAAAGGACAACGGAACACTGAAGCTTTCTTT
CDR3 protein: CASSKGQRNTEAFF

D gene: TRBD1
J gene: TRBJ1-1
V gene: TRBV14
clone size: NA
CDR3 DNA: TGTGCCGTAAGACAGGGGTACACTGAAGCTTTCTTT
CDR3 protein: CAVRQGYTEAFF

D gene: NA
J gene: TRBJ2-3
V gene: TRBV5-1
clone size: few
CDR3 DNA: TGCGCCAGCAGCGAGAGCCGCACAGATACGCAGTATTTT
CDR3 protein: CASSESRTDTQYF

D gene: TRBD2
J gene: TRBJ2-7
V gene: TRBV9
clone size: few
CDR3 DNA: TGTGCCAGCAGCGCCCCCGAGACTAGCGGGGGGGTCTCCTACGAGCAGTACTTC
CDR3 protein: CASSAPETSGGVSYEQYF

D gene: NA
J gene: TRBJ1-2
V gene: TRBV2
clone size: NA
CDR3 DNA: TGTGCCAGACAGGACCTTACCAACTATGGCTACACCTTC
CDR3 protein: CARQDLTNYGYTF

D gene: NA
J gene: TRBJ1-2
V gene: TRBV9
clone size: NA
CDR3 DNA: TGTGCCAGCAGCAGAAACTTGGGGGCGCAAGGTTATGGCTACACCTTC
CDR3 protein: CASSRNLGAQGYGYTF

D gene: NA
J gene: TRBJ1-4
V gene: TRBV7-9
clone size: NA
CDR3 DNA: TGTGCCAGCAGCTTATCCGGGGAGGAGGAGGATGAAAAACTGTTTTTT
CDR3 protein: CASSLSGEEEDEKLFF

D gene: NA
J gene: TRBJ1-1
V gene: TRBV27
clone size: NA
CDR3 DNA: TGTGCCAGCAGGGGGGACATCCTTCCTGAAGCTTTCTTT
CDR3 protein: CASRGDILPEAFF

D gene: NA
J gene: TRBJ2-5
V gene: TRBV9
clone size: NA
CDR3 DNA: TGTGCCAGCAGCGTAGATTTGAGGAGTGAGACCCAGTACTTC
CDR3 protein: CASSVDLRSETQYF

D gene: NA
J gene: TRBJ2-7
V gene: TRBV21-1
clone size: NA
CDR3 DNA: TGTGCCAGCAGCTCCAAGCTCCGGGACTCGACCTACGAGCAGTACTTC
CDR3 protein: CASSSKLRDSTYEQYF

D gene: NA
J gene: TRBJ2-1
V gene: TRBV6-6
clone size: few
CDR3 DNA: TGTGCCAGCAGTCTTCTACTAGGAGGGAGACACAATGAGCAGTTCTTC
CDR3 protein: CASSLLLGGRHNEQFF

D gene: TRBD1
J gene: TRBJ2-1
V gene: TRBV4-1
clone size: NA
CDR3 DNA: TGCGCCAGCAGCCAAGAAGGGGGCGGTGAGCAGTTCTTC
CDR3 protein: CASSQEGGGEQFF